Following are 20 T cell receptor beta chains from one sample sequenced in a study of memory CD8 T cells in hepatitis C reinfection. Time point of the sample: pre-reinfection, 55 to 20 weeks before reinfection detection. Sorted cells were sequenced directly ex vivo without any in vitro expansion. Method: immunoSEQ multiplex PCR; TCRdb's copy keeps in-frame clones and lacks some. This table has 50,000 or so clones, 85% to 90% appearing once. Sequences were obtained from naive CD8+ T cells sorted from blood. Receptors were obtained from a man younger than 35 with hepatitis C virus infection.

Remarks on this clone: Within the sample, other DNA sequences also encode this same CDR3. The gene calls are TRBV14 and TRBJ1-2; maybe TRBD1 (6 bases). The length of the CDR3 is 15 residues. The germline CDR1 and CDR2 sequences are SGHDN and FVKESK. V was pared by 0 bases and J by 2 bases, with 10 bases between. In nucleotides, the CDR3 is TGTGCCAGCAGCCAAGAACAGGGTTCGAACTATGGCTACACCTTC. This codes for CASSQEQGSNYGYTF.

V is TRBV15 and J is TRBJ2-1, with 9 bases fitting TRBD2. J lost 6 bases, V lost 3 bases, and 6 bases had no gene match. CDR1 is LNHNV and CDR2 is YYDKDF in the germline V gene (reference sequence). The CDR3 has 15 residues. CDR3 nucleotides: TGTGCCACCAGCAGGGAGGCGGGAGGGTCCAATGAGCAGTTCTTC. Translating it yields CATSREAGGSNEQFF. Variable domain in full (rest from reference TRBV15 and TRBJ2-1): DAMVIQNPRYQVTQFGKPVTLSCSQTLNHNVMYWYQQKSSQAPKLLFHYYDKDFNNEADTPDNFQSRRPNTSFCFLDIRSPGLGDTAMYLCATSREAGGSNEQFFGPGTRLTVL.

This chain uses TRBV27 with TRBJ2-2, with TRBD2 as a possible D gene (6 bases). Germline V CDR1 and CDR2: MNHEY, SMNVEV (reference sequence). The CDR3 length is 12 residues. The V end lost 3 bases, the J end lost 11 bases, and 10 bases lay between the germline ends. CDR3 region: CASSLSAGELFF. The CDR3 coding sequence is TGTGCCAGCAGTTTGTCCGCGGGAGAGCTGTTTTTT.

This chain links TRBV19 with TRBJ1-1; 7 positions agree with TRBD1. Per the germline V gene, CDR1 is LNHDA and CDR2 is SQIVND (reference sequence). This CDR3 spans 12 amino acids. V shed 10 bases, J shed 5 bases, and the junction held 7 bases outside the gene matches. This chain's CDR3 is CATRQGLTEAFF. CDR3 nucleotide sequence: TGTGCCACCCGACAGGGTTTGACTGAAGCTTTCTTT.

V gene TRBV6-6 combines with J gene TRBJ2-7, with TRBD2 identical over 14 bases. Trimming removed 5 bases from V and 5 bases from J; junction bases left unmatched: 5. CDR1 is MNHNY, CDR2 SVGAGI, per germline (reference sequence). There are 15 residues in the CDR3. Here the CDR3 DNA reads TGTGCCAGCAGTAAGGGACTAGCGGGAGTCCACGAGCAGTACTTC. Encoded protein: CASSKGLAGVHEQYF.

V gene TRBV13 combines with J gene TRBJ2-1, with D tentatively TRBD2 (6 bases). V lost 5 bases and J 13 bases, leaving 18 bases between the germline ends. CDR1 is PRHDT and CDR2 is FYEKMQ in the germline V gene (reference sequence). The CDR3 runs 13 residues. For the CDR3, the DNA is TGTGCCAGCAGCACCAGGACTACAAAGACCCAGTTCTTC. Protein: CASSTRTTKTQFF.

The chain carries TRBV7-2 and TRBJ2-3; 9 nucleotides match TRBD2. Germline V CDR1 and CDR2: SGHTA, FQGNSA. The CDR3 is 14 amino acids. V dropped 2 bases and J dropped 4; count of bases not matched to a gene: 1. The CDR3 loop reads CASSLQRGADTQYF. CDR3 DNA sequence: TGTGCCAGCAGCTTACAGCGGGGGGCAGATACGCAGTATTTT. Looking up the rest from reference TRBV7-2 and TRBJ2-3 gives the full variable domain: GAGVSQSPSNKVTEKGKDVELRCDPISGHTALYWYRQSLGQGLEFLIYFQGNSAPDKSGLPSDRFSAERTGGSVSTLTIQRTQQEDSAVYLCASSLQRGADTQYFGPGTRLTVL.

V and J are TRBV2 and TRBJ1-2, with D perhaps TRBD1 (5 bases). V dropped 2 bases and J dropped 3 bases, with 19 bases sitting between them. Germline-derived CDR1 and CDR2 are SNHLY and FYNNEI. The CDR3 length is 17 residues. Here the CDR3 DNA reads TGTGCCAGCAGTGAAACCGCTGTTTGGCAGGGCGACTATGGCTACACCTTC. It translates to CASSETAVWQGDYGYTF.

The V call is TRBV5-6, the J call TRBJ2-2; maybe TRBD1 (6 bases). The CDR3 runs to 14 residues. The V gene's germline CDR1 is SGHDT and CDR2 YYEEEE. With 4 bases removed from V and 4 bases from J, the gap between germline ends came to 11 bases. CDR3 in DNA: TGTGCCAGCAGCCATAGAGGGGGCACCGGGGAGCTGTTTTTT. Translated: CASSHRGGTGELFF. Looking up the rest from reference TRBV5-6 and TRBJ2-2 gives the full variable domain: DAGVTQSPTHLIKTRGQQVTLRCSPKSGHDTVSWYQQALGQGPQFIFQYYEEEERQRGNFPDRFSGHQFPNYSSELNVNALLLGDSALYLCASSHRGGTGELFFGEGSRLTVL.

The chain employs TRBV11-2 and TRBJ1-6; no reliable D call. The germline gives CDR1 SGHAT, CDR2 FQNNGV. Trimming took off 4 bases at V and 6 bases at J, with 16 bases between the two ends. The CDR3 length is 16 residues. The CDR3 nucleotides are TGTGCCAGCAGCTCAGCGGTGGGCGCGCTTAATTCACCCCTCCACTTT. Translated, it gives CASSSAVGALNSPLHF.

This clone was observed once. The V call is TRBV15, the J call TRBJ1-6, with no clear D. V lost 5 bases and J 0 bases, leaving 11 bases between the germline ends. The CDR3 is 16 residues long. The V gene's germline CDR1 is LNHNV and CDR2 YYDKDF (reference sequence). The CDR3 bases are TGTGCCACCAGCCCAGACGGGTCCTCCTATAATTCACCCCTCCACTTT. Its translation is CATSPDGSSYNSPLHF.

This rearrangement joins TRBV6-6 to TRBJ2-2; 9 positions match TRBD1. The CDR3 has 15 amino acids. After removal of 4 bases from V and 4 bases from J, the junction contained 4 bases not matched to a gene. Looked up from germline, CDR1 is MNHNY and CDR2 is SVGAGI (reference sequence). In DNA, the CDR3 is TGTGCCAGCAGTTTCGGACAGGGGAGCACCGGGGAGCTGTTTTTT. Translating gives CASSFGQGSTGELFF.

This chain links TRBV4-1 with TRBJ1-2; perhaps TRBD1 as D (5 bases). V was trimmed by 1 base and J by 7 bases, leaving 7 bases between them. In germline, CDR1 is MGHRA, CDR2 YSYEKL. The CDR3 sequence is 12 residues long. The CDR3 region has the DNA TGCGCCAGCAGCCAAGGGGACTCTGGCTACACCTTC. This sequence encodes CASSQGDSGYTF.

The chain is built from TRBV11-2 and TRBJ2-3; tentatively, D is TRBD1 (6 bases). Trimming took 5 bases from V and 0 from J, leaving 21 bases between them. The germline V gene has CDR1 SGHAT and CDR2 FQNNGV. The CDR3 is 18 residues long. CDR3 region: CASSPDPGTIASTDTQYF. The CDR3, as DNA: TGTGCCAGCAGCCCCGACCCCGGGACAATTGCTAGCACAGATACGCAGTATTTT.

The chain recombines TRBV19 with TRBJ2-1, with TRBD1 matching over 8 bases. CDR3 length: 15 amino acids. Trimming took 3 bases from V and 7 from J; bases not matched to a gene: 8. CDR1 and CDR2 from the germline V gene are LNHDA and SQIVND (reference sequence). Written as DNA, the CDR3 is TGTGCCAGTAGTATTACAGGGGGAGCAGCGAATGAGCAGTTCTTC. Translated: CASSITGGAANEQFF.

This rearrangement joins TRBV11-2 to TRBJ2-1, with 7 bases matching TRBD2. Germline V gene lookup returns CDR1 SGHAT and CDR2 FQNNGV. The ends lost 3 bases at V and 6 bases at J; junction bases unmatched: 8. CDR3 size: 15 residues. Here the CDR3 reads CASSFLAGDSNEQFF. CDR3 DNA sequence: TGTGCCAGCAGCTTCTTGGCGGGAGATTCCAATGAGCAGTTCTTC.

The chain combines TRBV2 with TRBJ2-3; weak D call: TRBD1 (6 bases). The CDR3 sequence is 13 residues long. Trimming cost V 8 bases and J 3 bases, with 12 bases left between them. The V gene's germline CDR1 is SNHLY and CDR2 FYNNEI. The CDR3 here is CASYRAGTDTQYF. The CDR3 region has the DNA TGTGCCAGCTACAGGGCTGGGACAGATACGCAGTATTTT.

The CDR3 loop is CASSLAGGPGAEAFF. DNA of the CDR3: TGCGCCAGCAGCTTGGCAGGGGGCCCGGGGGCTGAAGCTTTCTTT. The rearrangement joins TRBV5-1 to TRBJ1-1, with 8 bases lining up with TRBD1. This CDR3 comprises 15 residues. Germline V gives CDR1 SGHRS, CDR2 YFSETQ. V dropped 0 bases and J dropped 6; count of bases not matched to a gene: 7.

There are a few counts of this clone. V and J are TRBV2 and TRBJ1-1, with D hard to call. The germline CDR1 and CDR2 sequences are SNHLY and FYNNEI. Trimming cost V 0 bases and J 5 bases, with 13 bases left between them. The CDR3 is 15 residues long. Written as DNA, the CDR3 is TGTGCCAGCAGTGAAGCGCGCGGGGTTAGGACTGAAGCTTTCTTT. This encodes CASSEARGVRTEAFF. Full variable domain (rest looked up from reference TRBV2 and TRBJ1-1): EPEVTQTPSHQVTQMGQEVILRCVPISNHLYFYWYRQILGQKVEFLVSFYNNEISEKSEIFDDQFSVERPDGSNFTLKIRSTKLEDSAMYFCASSEARGVRTEAFFGQGTRLTVV.

The rearrangement links TRBV5-4 to TRBJ2-3; perhaps TRBD2 as D (5 bases). V lost 0 bases and J 2 bases, leaving 10 bases between the germline ends. This CDR3 is 15 amino acids long. Germline V gene data show CDR1 as SGHNT and CDR2 as YYREEE (reference sequence). CDR3 nucleotides: TGTGCCAGCAGCTTGGCCGGAGCGGCCACAGATACGCAGTATTTT. Amino acid sequence: CASSLAGAATDTQYF.